This is a list of T cell receptor beta chains from one sample in a study of T-cell memory formation after mild COVID-19. TCRdb analysed the 5' RACE reads with MiXCR anew, one entry per CDR3 protein. The sample shows roughly 400,000 distinct CDR3 sequences, around a sixth of them seen only once. Input material: PBMCs or a T cell subset sorted from them (not recorded which). These receptor sequences come from a man aged 18-30 years who had mild COVID-19 (a few samples of this study predate the infection). Cell type and time point are not known. Both conserved end residues are part of each CDR3. The order of the fields is clone size, D gene, J gene, V gene, CDR3 DNA, CDR3 protein. A D gene is named only where the DNA matches it firmly. Only some rows state a clone size, as once, few, many or a class for expanded clones.

few,-,TRBJ2-3,TRBV21-1,TGTGCCAGCAGTTTCCCGACAGGGGGCCGCACAGATACGCAGTATTTT,CASSFPTGGRTDTQYF
few,-,TRBJ1-1,TRBV5-4,TGTGCCAGCAGTTCCCGGGTAATGAACACTGAAGCTTTCTTT,CASSSRVMNTEAFF
-,-,TRBJ2-3,TRBV7-2,TGTGCCAGCAGCTTCCCCGGGCCGACGCAGTATTTT,CASSFPGPTQYF
many,-,TRBJ2-2,TRBV5-6,TGTGCCAGCAGCTTACAGGGCGGAACCGGGGAGCTGTTTTTT,CASSLQGGTGELFF
-,-,TRBJ2-1,TRBV7-2,TGTGCCAGCAGCTTATCAACAGGGAATGAGCAGTTCTTC,CASSLSTGNEQFF
few,-,TRBJ1-2,TRBV7-8,TGTGCCAGCAGCTTACGGGCGTCAGCAGGGGCGGACTATGGCTACACCTTC,CASSLRASAGADYGYTF
-,-,TRBJ2-3,TRBV10-2,TGCGCCAGCAGCTTGATGGGAGGCGGCACAGATACGCAGTATTTT,CASSLMGGGTDTQYF
-,-,TRBJ2-3,TRBV28,TGTGCCAGCAGTATCCACACAGATACGCAGTATTTT,CASSIHTDTQYF
few,TRBD2,TRBJ2-7,TRBV6-2/TRBV6-3,TGTGCCAGCAGTTCTCGGGGGGTTACCTACGAGCAGTACTTC,CASSSRGVTYEQYF
-,-,TRBJ2-7,TRBV5-1,TGCGCCAGCAGCTTGGGAAGGCCCAGCTACGAGCAGTACTTC,CASSLGRPSYEQYF
few,TRBD1,TRBJ2-3,TRBV5-1,TGCGCCAGCAGCCCGGGGACAGGGGCCGACCCAGATACGCAGTATTTT,CASSPGTGADPDTQYF
-,-,TRBJ1-1,TRBV19,TGTGCCAGTAGTATGCGCCGCACTGAAGCTTTCTTT,CASSMRRTEAFF
-,TRBD1,TRBJ1-3,TRBV19,TGTGCCACCTCAAAGGAGGGCCGCAGGGGGCCTGGAAACACCATATATTTT,CATSKEGRRGPGNTIYF
-,-,TRBJ1-4,TRBV7-9,TGTGCCACCGAAAGAACTAATGAAAAACTGTTTTTT,CATERTNEKLFF
many,TRBD1,TRBJ2-7,TRBV9,TGTGCCAGCAGCGCAGAGGGACAGCGCGAGCAGTACTTC,CASSAEGQREQYF
few,-,TRBJ2-1,TRBV11-3,TGTGCCAGCAGCTCATCGATCTACAATGAGCAGTTCTTC,CASSSSIYNEQFF
-,TRBD1,TRBJ1-5,TRBV5-6,TGTGCCAGCAGCTCCGGGACAGGGGATTTTTGGAATCAGCCCCAGCATTTT,CASSSGTGDFWNQPQHF
few,TRBD1,TRBJ2-1,TRBV7-2,TGTGCCAGCAGCCGCCAGGGACAGGGGGCTGTGGGTGAGCAGTTCTTC,CASSRQGQGAVGEQFF
-,-,TRBJ2-7,TRBV27,TGTGCCAGCAGTTCCCACAACTCCTACGAGCAGTACTTC,CASSSHNSYEQYF
many,-,TRBJ2-3,TRBV6-5,TGTGCCAGCAGTTACGCCGGGGGAGCAGATACGCAGTATTTT,CASSYAGGADTQYF
-,TRBD1,TRBJ2-3,TRBV3-1,TGTGCCAGCAGCCAAGAAGGGCAGGGGGCCACAGATACGCAGTATTTT,CASSQEGQGATDTQYF
few,-,TRBJ2-1,TRBV7-9,TGTGCCAGCAGCCCCCCGGAGGAGCGCTACTACAATGAGCAGTTCTTC,CASSPPEERYYNEQFF
few,TRBD2,TRBJ2-2,TRBV12-3/TRBV12-4,TGTGCCAGCAGTTTAAGGCTAGCGGGGTACACCGGGGAGCTGTTTTTT,CASSLRLAGYTGELFF
-,-,TRBJ2-7,TRBV6-1,TGTGCCAGCAGTGAAGAACAGGGCAGAAGGACTTTCTACGAGCAGTACTTC,CASSEEQGRRTFYEQYF
-,-,TRBJ1-4,TRBV4-1,TGCGCCAGCAGGCCCCGGGACAACGATGAAAAACTGTTTTTT,CASRPRDNDEKLFF
few,TRBD2,TRBJ2-5,TRBV7-3,TGTGCCAGCAGCTCGGGACTAGCGGGGGGAATGGGAGAGACCCAGTACTTC,CASSSGLAGGMGETQYF
-,-,TRBJ2-7,TRBV3-1,TGTGCCAGCAGCTTTGACACCAATCCGTACGAGCAGTACTTC,CASSFDTNPYEQYF
-,-,TRBJ1-2,TRBV4-1,TGCGCCAGCAGCCAGCTAGACCTTAACTATGGCTACACCTTC,CASSQLDLNYGYTF
-,-,TRBJ1-1,TRBV6-1,TGTGCCAGCAGTGCCCTGGACAGTACTATGGCTTTCTTT,CASSALDSTMAFF
-,-,TRBJ1-5,TRBV29-1,TGCAGCGTTGCCCAGAATTCCAATCAGCCCCAGCATTTT,CSVAQNSNQPQHF
-,-,TRBJ1-5,TRBV6-2/TRBV6-3,TGTGCCAGCAGGACAGGATATAGCAATCAGCCCCAGCATTTT,CASRTGYSNQPQHF
-,-,TRBJ2-2,TRBV5-1,TGCGCCAGCAGCTTGGCTACAGTGAACACCGGGGAGCTGTTTTTT,CASSLATVNTGELFF
few,TRBD1,TRBJ2-7,TRBV5-1,TGCGCCAGCAGCTTCGGCCCCGCAGGGGGCGCGTCCTACGAGCAGTACTTC,CASSFGPAGGASYEQYF
many,-,TRBJ2-2,TRBV4-1,TGCGCCAGCAGCCACCTAGGGACGTCCCTCACCGGGGAGCTGTTTTTT,CASSHLGTSLTGELFF
many,-,TRBJ1-3,TRBV12-3/TRBV12-4,TGTGCCAGCAGCTTAGCAGCAGCGGCCACCATATATTTT,CASSLAAAATIYF
-,TRBD1,TRBJ2-7,TRBV12-3/TRBV12-4,TGCGCCAGCAGGGGGAACGAGGAGCAGTACTTC,CASRGNEEQYF
few,TRBD1,TRBJ2-2,TRBV12-3/TRBV12-4,TGTGCCAGCACCAGGACAGGGGGAACCGGGGAGCTGTTTTTT,CASTRTGGTGELFF
-,TRBD1,TRBJ1-1,TRBV7-2,TGTGCCAGCAGCCCTAAGACAGGGGCGGCTGAAGCTTTCTTT,CASSPKTGAAEAFF
-,-,TRBJ2-3,TRBV29-1,TGCAGCGTTTCCGGGGGCGCGGATACGCAGTATTTT,CSVSGGADTQYF
few,TRBD1,TRBJ1-5,TRBV12-3/TRBV12-4,TGTGCCAGCAGTCGGACAGGTCCCAATCAGCCCCAGCATTTT,CASSRTGPNQPQHF
-,TRBD1,TRBJ1-5,TRBV6-2/TRBV6-3,TGTGCCAGCAGTCGAAACGACAGGGGCCATCAGCCCCAGCATTTT,CASSRNDRGHQPQHF
-,TRBD2,TRBJ2-5,TRBV7-9,TGTGCCAGCAGCTTACCAGAGAGGACTAGCGGGGGACAAGAGACCCAGTACTTC,CASSLPERTSGGQETQYF
few,-,TRBJ1-2,TRBV5-1,TGCGCCAGCAACTGGGGTGGGGCTCGGAACTATGGCTACACCTTC,CASNWGGARNYGYTF
-,TRBD1,TRBJ1-5,TRBV27,TGTGCCAGCAGTCCCGGGACAGGTCGCAATCAGCCCCAGCATTTT,CASSPGTGRNQPQHF
few,-,TRBJ2-4,TRBV5-5,TGTGCCAGCAGCTTGCCGCAAAACATTCAGTACTTC,CASSLPQNIQYF
few,-,TRBJ2-1,TRBV29-1,TGCAGCGTTGTTGAAGGGCACCACTACAATGAGCAGTTCTTC,CSVVEGHHYNEQFF